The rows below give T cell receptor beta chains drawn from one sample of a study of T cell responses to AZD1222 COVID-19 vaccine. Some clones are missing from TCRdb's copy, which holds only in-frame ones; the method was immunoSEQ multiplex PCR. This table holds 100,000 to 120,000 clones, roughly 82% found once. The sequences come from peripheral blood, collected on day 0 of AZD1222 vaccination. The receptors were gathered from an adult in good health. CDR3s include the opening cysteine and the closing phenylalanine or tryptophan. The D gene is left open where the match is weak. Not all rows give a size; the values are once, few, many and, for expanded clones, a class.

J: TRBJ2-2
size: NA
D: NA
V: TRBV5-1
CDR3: CASSLGQNSGELFF
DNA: TGCGCCAGCAGCTTGGGGCAGAACAGCGGGGAGCTGTTTTTT

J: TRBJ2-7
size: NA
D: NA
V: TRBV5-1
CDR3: CASSERGGNPYEQYF
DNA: TGCGCCAGCAGCGAAAGGGGGGGGAACCCCTACGAGCAGTACTTC

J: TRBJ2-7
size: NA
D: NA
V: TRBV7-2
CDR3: CASSLGVGAPYEQYF
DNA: TGTGCCAGCAGCTTAGGGGTGGGGGCCCCCTACGAGCAGTACTTC

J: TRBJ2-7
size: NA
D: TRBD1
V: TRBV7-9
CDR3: CASSFLTGATYEQYF
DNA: TGTGCCAGCAGCTTTCTCACAGGGGCAACCTACGAGCAGTACTTC

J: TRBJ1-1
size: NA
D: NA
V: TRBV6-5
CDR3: CASSITSDTEAFF
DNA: TGTGCCAGCAGTATTACAAGTGACACTGAAGCTTTCTTT

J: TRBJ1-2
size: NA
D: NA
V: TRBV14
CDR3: CASSQEISGLYGYTF
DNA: TGTGCCAGCAGCCAAGAGATCTCAGGTCTCTATGGCTACACCTTC

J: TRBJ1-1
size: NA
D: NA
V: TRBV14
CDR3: CASSQAWGFTEAFF
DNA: TGTGCCAGCAGCCAAGCCTGGGGATTCACTGAAGCTTTCTTT

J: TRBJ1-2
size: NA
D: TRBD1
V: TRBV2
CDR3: CASSESRQGIGYTF
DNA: TGTGCCAGCAGTGAAAGCAGACAGGGGATTGGCTACACCTTC

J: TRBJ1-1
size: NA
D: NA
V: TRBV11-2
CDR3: CASSFGSLGTEAFF
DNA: TGTGCCAGCAGCTTTGGTTCATTGGGTACTGAAGCTTTCTTT

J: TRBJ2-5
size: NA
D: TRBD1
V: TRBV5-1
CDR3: CASSLVRRDSQETQYF
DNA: TGCGCCAGCAGCTTGGTCCGCCGGGACAGCCAAGAGACCCAGTACTTC

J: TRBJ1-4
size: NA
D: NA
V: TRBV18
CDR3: CASSPRDTEEPTNEKLFF
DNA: TGTGCCAGCTCACCTCGGGACACCGAGGAGCCAACTAATGAAAAATTGTTTTTT

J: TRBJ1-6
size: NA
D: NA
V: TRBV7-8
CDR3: CASSFSSTNSPLHF
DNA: TGTGCCAGCAGCTTTTCGTCTACGAATTCACCCCTCCACTTT

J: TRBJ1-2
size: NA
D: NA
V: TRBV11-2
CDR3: CASSLDPRLSNYGYTF
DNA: TGTGCCAGCAGCTTAGATCCCAGGCTCTCTAACTATGGCTACACCTTC

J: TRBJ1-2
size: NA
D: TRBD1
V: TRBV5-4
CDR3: CASSSDRGFTNYGYTF
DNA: TGTGCCAGCAGCTCGGACAGGGGATTTACTAACTATGGCTACACCTTC

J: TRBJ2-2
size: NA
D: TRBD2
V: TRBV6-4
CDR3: CASSEEAGGLGELFF
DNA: TGTGCCAGCAGTGAAGAGGCGGGGGGACTCGGGGAGCTGTTTTTT

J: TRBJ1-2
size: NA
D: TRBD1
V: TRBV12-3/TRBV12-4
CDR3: CASRGQIYGYTF
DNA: TGTGCCAGCAGGGGACAGATCTATGGCTACACCTTC

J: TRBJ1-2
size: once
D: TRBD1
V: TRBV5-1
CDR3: CASSLEAGGGYTF
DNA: TGCGCCAGCAGCTTGGAGGCAGGGGGAGGCTACACCTTC

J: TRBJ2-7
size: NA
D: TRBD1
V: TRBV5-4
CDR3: CASSPEDRPSGEQYF
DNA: TGTGCCAGCAGCCCGGAGGACAGGCCCTCTGGCGAGCAGTACTTC

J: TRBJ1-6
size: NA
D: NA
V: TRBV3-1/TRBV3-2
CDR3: CASRPTRGDNSPLHF
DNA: TGTGCCAGCAGGCCCACAAGAGGGGATAATTCACCCCTCCACTTT

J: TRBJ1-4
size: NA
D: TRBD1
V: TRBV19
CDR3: CASSAETGGRGKLFF
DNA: TGTGCCAGTAGTGCGGAGACAGGGGGGAGAGGAAAACTGTTTTTT

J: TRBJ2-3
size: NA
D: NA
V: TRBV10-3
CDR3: CAISEWETSTDTQYF
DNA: TGTGCCATCAGTGAATGGGAAACGAGCACAGATACGCAGTATTTT

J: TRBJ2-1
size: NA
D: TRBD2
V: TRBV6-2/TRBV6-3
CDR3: CASSRAPSGALGDEQFF
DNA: TGTGCCAGCAGCCGCGCACCTAGCGGGGCGCTAGGAGATGAGCAGTTCTTC

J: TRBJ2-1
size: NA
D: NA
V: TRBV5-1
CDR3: CASWPGGSLGNEQFF
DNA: TGCGCCAGCTGGCCGGGGGGCAGTTTGGGCAATGAGCAGTTCTTC

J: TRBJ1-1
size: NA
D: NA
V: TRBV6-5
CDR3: CASSTGSSTEAFF
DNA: TGTGCCAGCAGTACCGGGAGTAGCACTGAAGCTTTCTTT

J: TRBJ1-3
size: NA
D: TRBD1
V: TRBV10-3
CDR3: CAISDTGVAGNTIYF
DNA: TGTGCCATCAGTGATACAGGGGTTGCTGGAAACACCATATATTTT

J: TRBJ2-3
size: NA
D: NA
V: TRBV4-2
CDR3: CASSQDFTRLSTDTQYF
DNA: TGTGCCAGCAGCCAAGATTTTACCAGATTGAGCACAGATACGCAGTATTTT

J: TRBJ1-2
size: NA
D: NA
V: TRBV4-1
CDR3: CASSQDTSYGYTF
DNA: TGCGCCAGCAGCCAAGATACAAGCTATGGCTACACCTTC

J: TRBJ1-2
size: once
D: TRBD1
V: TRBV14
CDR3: CASSQSGQGASYGYTF
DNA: TGTGCCAGCAGCCAATCCGGACAGGGGGCTAGTTATGGCTACACCTTC

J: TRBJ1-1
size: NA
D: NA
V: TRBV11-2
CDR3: CASSLLGFEAFF
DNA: TGTGCCAGCAGCTTACTGGGATTTGAAGCTTTCTTT

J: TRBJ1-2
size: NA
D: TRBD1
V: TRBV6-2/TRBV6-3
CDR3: CASSPRQGARYGYTF
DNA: TGTGCCAGCAGTCCCCGACAGGGGGCCCGGTATGGCTACACCTTC

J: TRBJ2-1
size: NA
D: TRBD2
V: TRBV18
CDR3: CASSPGLAGDPSSYNEQFF
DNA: TGTGCCAGCTCACCAGGACTAGCGGGGGACCCGAGCTCCTACAATGAGCAGTTCTTC

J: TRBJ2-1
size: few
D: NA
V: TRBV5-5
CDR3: CASRDSPSSYNEQFF
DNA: TGTGCCAGCAGAGACAGTCCCAGCTCCTACAATGAGCAGTTCTTC

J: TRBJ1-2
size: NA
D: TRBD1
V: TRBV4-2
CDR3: CASSRPGTGGFDGYTF
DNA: TGTGCCAGCAGCCGACCCGGGACAGGGGGTTTCGATGGCTACACCTTC

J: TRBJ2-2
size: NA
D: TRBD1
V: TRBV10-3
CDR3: CAISEGGPGELFF
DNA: TGTGCCATCAGTGAAGGGGGCCCCGGGGAGCTGTTTTTT

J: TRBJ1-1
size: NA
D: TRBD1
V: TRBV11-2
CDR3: CASRDNRGGEAFF
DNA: TGTGCCAGCAGGGACAACAGGGGCGGTGAAGCTTTCTTT

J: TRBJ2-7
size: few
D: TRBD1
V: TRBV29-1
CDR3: CSVEVQGAFNEQYF
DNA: TGCAGCGTTGAAGTACAGGGGGCATTCAACGAGCAGTACTTC

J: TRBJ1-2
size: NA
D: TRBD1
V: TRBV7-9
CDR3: CASSSGQGANYGYTF
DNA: TGTGCCAGCAGCTCAGGACAGGGGGCTAACTATGGCTACACCTTC

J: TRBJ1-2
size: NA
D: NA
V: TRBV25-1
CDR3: CASSYSLYGYTF
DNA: TGTGCCAGCAGTTACTCCCTCTACGGCTACACCTTC

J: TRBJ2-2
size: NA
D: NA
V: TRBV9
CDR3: CASSVVDTGELFF
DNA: TGTGCCAGCAGCGTAGTGGACACCGGGGAGCTGTTTTTT

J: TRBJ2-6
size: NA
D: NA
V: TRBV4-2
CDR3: CASSYLDGTSGANVLTF
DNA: TGTGCCAGCAGCTATTTGGACGGAACCTCTGGGGCCAACGTCCTGACTTTC

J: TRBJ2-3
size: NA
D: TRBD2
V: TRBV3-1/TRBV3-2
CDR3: CASSPSGGTDTQYF
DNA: TGTGCCAGCAGCCCTAGCGGGGGCACAGATACGCAGTATTTT

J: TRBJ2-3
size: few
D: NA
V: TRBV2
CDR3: CASSLFADTQYF
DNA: TGTGCCAGCAGTTTATTCGCAGATACGCAGTATTTT

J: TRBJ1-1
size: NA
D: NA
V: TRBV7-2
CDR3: CASSLTALNTEAFF
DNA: TGTGCCAGCAGCCTCACAGCTTTGAACACTGAAGCTTTCTTT

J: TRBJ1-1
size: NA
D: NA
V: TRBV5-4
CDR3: CASSRAAGNTEAFF
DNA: TGTGCCAGCAGCCGGGCGGCGGGGAACACTGAAGCTTTCTTT

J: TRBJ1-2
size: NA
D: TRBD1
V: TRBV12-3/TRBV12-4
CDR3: CASSSDRVYGYTF
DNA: TGTGCCAGCAGTTCAGACAGGGTTTATGGCTACACCTTC